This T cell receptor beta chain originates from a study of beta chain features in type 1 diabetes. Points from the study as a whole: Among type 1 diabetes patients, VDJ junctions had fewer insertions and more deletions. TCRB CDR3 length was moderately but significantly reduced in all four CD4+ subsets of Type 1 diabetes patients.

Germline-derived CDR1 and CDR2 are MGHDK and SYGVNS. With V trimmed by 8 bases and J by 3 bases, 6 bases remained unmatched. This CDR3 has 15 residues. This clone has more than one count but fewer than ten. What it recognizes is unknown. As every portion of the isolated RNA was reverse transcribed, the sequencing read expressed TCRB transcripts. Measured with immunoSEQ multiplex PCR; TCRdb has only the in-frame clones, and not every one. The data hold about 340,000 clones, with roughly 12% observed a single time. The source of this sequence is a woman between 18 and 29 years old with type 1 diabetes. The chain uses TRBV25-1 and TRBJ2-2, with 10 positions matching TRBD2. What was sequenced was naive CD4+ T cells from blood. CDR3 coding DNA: TGTGCCAGCCACTCCGGGACTAGCGACACCGGGGAGCTGTTTTTT. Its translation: CASHSGTSDTGELFF. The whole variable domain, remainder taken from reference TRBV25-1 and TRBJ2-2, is EADIYQTPRYLVIGTGKKITLECSQTMGHDKMYWYQQDPGMELHLIHYSYGVNSTEKGDLSSESTVSRIRTEHFPLTLESARPSHTSQYLCASHSGTSDTGELFFGEGSRLTVL.